This T cell receptor (beta chain) was identified in a study of blood T cell repertoires in COVID-19. Study-level information: Some COVID-19 samples were acute and others convalescent; all came from the United States, Italy and Spain.

Original analysis: Amplification of reference gene primers provided the estimated nucleated cell counts. Sequencing used immunoSEQ multiplex PCR; TCRdb keeps in-frame clones, though not all of them. The D gene and trimming were derived from the DNA, and the V and J assignments and clone size from that table. The data hold approximately 110,000 clones, with approximately 79% observed a single time. In germline, CDR1 is MNHEY, CDR2 SVGAGI. This CDR3 comprises 13 residues. V shed 6 bases, J shed 9 bases, and the junction held 8 bases outside the gene matches. This receptor was identified in a man between 65 and 85 years old with active or convalescent COVID-19. The gene calls are TRBV6-5 and TRBJ1-1; 9 bases line up with TRBD1. Sequenced: peripheral blood. DNA of the CDR3: TGTGCCAGCAGCCTTAGACAGGGGGGAAAAGCTTTCTTT. It yields the protein CASSLRQGGKAFF.